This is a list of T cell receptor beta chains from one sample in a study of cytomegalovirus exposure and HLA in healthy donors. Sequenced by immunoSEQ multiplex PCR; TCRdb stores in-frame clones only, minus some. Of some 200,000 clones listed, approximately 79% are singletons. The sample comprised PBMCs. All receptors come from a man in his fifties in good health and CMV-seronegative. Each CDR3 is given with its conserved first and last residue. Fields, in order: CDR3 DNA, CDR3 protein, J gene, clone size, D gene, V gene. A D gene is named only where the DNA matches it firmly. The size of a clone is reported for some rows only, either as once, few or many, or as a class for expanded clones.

TGTGCCAGCAGCTTGTGTTCAGGGTATCAGCCCCAGCATTTT,CASSLCSGYQPQHF,TRBJ1-5,NA,NA,TRBV5-4
TGTGCCAGCAGTTCACTAGCGGGAGGCACCTCCTCCTACGAGCAGTACTTC,CASSSLAGGTSSYEQYF,TRBJ2-7,NA,TRBD2,TRBV27
TGCGCCAGCAGCTTGACAGGGGGGAACACTGAAGCTTTCTTT,CASSLTGGNTEAFF,TRBJ1-1,few,TRBD1,TRBV5-1
TGTGCCAGCAGTGAAAGGGCAGGGGAGCCCACTGAAGCTTTCTTT,CASSERAGEPTEAFF,TRBJ1-1,once,NA,TRBV2
TGTGCCAGCTCGGGACAGGGCACGAACACTGAAGCTTTCTTT,CASSGQGTNTEAFF,TRBJ1-1,NA,TRBD1,TRBV18
TGTGCCAGCGGAACTGGACAGGGGAACACCGGGGAGCTGTTTTTT,CASGTGQGNTGELFF,TRBJ2-2,NA,TRBD1,TRBV19
TGTGCCAGCAGCGCCGGACAGGGAAACGGCTACACCTTC,CASSAGQGNGYTF,TRBJ1-2,NA,TRBD1,TRBV9
TGTGCCAGCAGTCAATCGGGAGGGCTGAACACTGAAGCTTTCTTT,CASSQSGGLNTEAFF,TRBJ1-1,NA,NA,TRBV27
TGCGCCAGCAGCAGGGACGGGGGCACTGAAGCTTTCTTT,CASSRDGGTEAFF,TRBJ1-1,NA,NA,TRBV5-1
TGTGCCAGCAGCGTGGCAAGGGAGATGATCTATGGCTACACCTTC,CASSVAREMIYGYTF,TRBJ1-2,few,NA,TRBV9
TGTGCCAGCGGGAGGGGAGGACTAGCGGGACCCGGGGAGCTGTTTTTT,CASGRGGLAGPGELFF,TRBJ2-2,NA,TRBD2,TRBV28
TGTGCCAGCAGCTCCTTTTCTATAGAGACCCAGTACTTC,CASSSFSIETQYF,TRBJ2-5,NA,NA,TRBV28
TGTGCCAGCAGTGTACGCGGGTTACCAATCTATGGCTACACCTTC,CASSVRGLPIYGYTF,TRBJ1-2,few,NA,TRBV2
TGCGCCAGCAGCAGGCCGGGACAGGGAATGAACACCGGGGAGCTGTTTTTT,CASSRPGQGMNTGELFF,TRBJ2-2,NA,TRBD1,TRBV5-1
TGTGCCAGCAGCCGTATGGGGGCAGGCACCGGGGAGCTGTTTTTT,CASSRMGAGTGELFF,TRBJ2-2,NA,NA,TRBV6-1
TGTGCCAGTAGTATAACATGGACTAGCGTCTACGAGCAGTACTTC,CASSITWTSVYEQYF,TRBJ2-7,NA,TRBD2,TRBV19
TGTGCCTGGAGTGTTCCCCAGGGACAAGGAGAAAAACTGTTTTTT,CAWSVPQGQGEKLFF,TRBJ1-4,NA,NA,TRBV30
TGTGCCAGCAGGTCACAGCGGTACCTCTACAATGAGCAGTTCTTC,CASRSQRYLYNEQFF,TRBJ2-1,NA,NA,TRBV28
TGTGCCAGCAGCCCCCGGGACAGGGGGATATGGGGCTACACCTTC,CASSPRDRGIWGYTF,TRBJ1-2,NA,TRBD1,TRBV7-8
TGTGCCAGCAGCGCCCCGACTTCCTACAATGAGCAGTTCTTC,CASSAPTSYNEQFF,TRBJ2-1,NA,NA,TRBV9
TGTGCCAGCAGCTTTGGAGAAGCCTACGAGCAGTACTTC,CASSFGEAYEQYF,TRBJ2-7,NA,NA,TRBV7-3
TGTGCCAGTATGGGGCAGTCTCGAGGGAGGGGGAAGGATGAGCAGTTCTTC,CASMGQSRGRGKDEQFF,TRBJ2-1,few,NA,TRBV19
TGTGCCAGCAGCTTATCAAGGGGGGGCGCGTCGTGGGGCTACACCTTC,CASSLSRGGASWGYTF,TRBJ1-2,NA,NA,TRBV11-2
TGCGCCAGCAGCCAGGAGCTCTATAGCAATCAGCCCCAGCATTTT,CASSQELYSNQPQHF,TRBJ1-5,NA,NA,TRBV4-1
TGTGCCAGCAGCTTAGGCCTCGGGGTATACAATGAGCAGTTCTTC,CASSLGLGVYNEQFF,TRBJ2-1,NA,NA,TRBV7-8
TGTGCCAGCAGTGACGGGGAGGCCGGGGAGCTGTTTTTT,CASSDGEAGELFF,TRBJ2-2,NA,NA,TRBV2
TGTGCCAGTAGTATAGGGGGAGCCGGGATCGGTGAGCAGTTCTTC,CASSIGGAGIGEQFF,TRBJ2-1,NA,NA,TRBV19
TGTGCCAGCAGTAGCGGGACGATGACAGATACGCAGTATTTT,CASSSGTMTDTQYF,TRBJ2-3,NA,TRBD2,TRBV6-1
TGTGCCAGCAGTCAACGGGAGGCAGCTCAAGAGACCCAGTACTTC,CASSQREAAQETQYF,TRBJ2-5,NA,TRBD2,TRBV7-9
TGTGCCAGCACCCCGCCTGCGGGAGGAAGGGAGCAGTACTTC,CASTPPAGGREQYF,TRBJ2-7,NA,TRBD2,TRBV5-5
TGTGCCAGCAGTTTATCACGGTACTCCTACGAGCAGTACTTC,CASSLSRYSYEQYF,TRBJ2-7,NA,NA,TRBV27
TGTGCCTGGAAGGGCAGGGGATTCTCCTACGAGCAGTACTTC,CAWKGRGFSYEQYF,TRBJ2-7,NA,NA,TRBV30
TGTGCCAGCAGTTATGCCAAGCCCTACGAGCAGTACTTC,CASSYAKPYEQYF,TRBJ2-7,NA,NA,TRBV6-1
TGTGCCAGCAGAGGGACAGGGGAAGCGCGGGGCTACACCTTC,CASRGTGEARGYTF,TRBJ1-2,NA,TRBD1,TRBV25-1
TGTGCCAGCAGTTTCTTATCAGGGGCCTCAGATACGCAGTATTTT,CASSFLSGASDTQYF,TRBJ2-3,NA,NA,TRBV28
TGTGCCAGCAGCTTTGGACAGGTAAATGAGCAGTTCTTC,CASSFGQVNEQFF,TRBJ2-1,NA,TRBD1,TRBV7-3
TGTGCCAGCAGTGAAGAAGACAGGGCCTCCTACGAGCAGTACTTC,CASSEEDRASYEQYF,TRBJ2-7,NA,TRBD1,TRBV6-1
TGTGCCAGCAGCTTAGGCGGCGGGATTCCCCTCGAGCAGTACTTC,CASSLGGGIPLEQYF,TRBJ2-7,NA,NA,TRBV11-1
TGTGTCAGAAGCTTATCTCGGCATTCAGGCGGCAATCAGCCCCAGCATTTT,CVRSLSRHSGGNQPQHF,TRBJ1-5,NA,NA,TRBV7-5
TGTGCCAGCAGCTCGGACAGCGGTTACTACGAGCAGTACTTC,CASSSDSGYYEQYF,TRBJ2-7,NA,NA,TRBV7-9
TGCGCCAGCAGCCAAGGGGCGACAGGGAGATCCTACGAGCAGTACTTC,CASSQGATGRSYEQYF,TRBJ2-7,NA,TRBD1,TRBV4-1
TGTGCCAGCAGCTCTATACGAACTAGCGGGAGTGCTCATAGCACAGATACGCAGTATTTT,CASSSIRTSGSAHSTDTQYF,TRBJ2-3,few,TRBD2,TRBV7-8
TGTGCCAGCAGCCAAGACGGGAGGACCCAGTACTTC,CASSQDGRTQYF,TRBJ2-5,NA,NA,TRBV4-2
TGTGCCTGGAGTGGATCCAGGGGGGCAACTAATGAAAAACTGTTTTTT,CAWSGSRGATNEKLFF,TRBJ1-4,NA,TRBD1,TRBV30
TGTGCCAGCAGCCGACAGGGTGGTGGGATTCAGCCCCAGCATTTT,CASSRQGGGIQPQHF,TRBJ1-5,NA,TRBD1,TRBV28
TGTGCCACCAGCAGAGTGACAGGGTACCAAGAGACCCAGTACTTC,CATSRVTGYQETQYF,TRBJ2-5,NA,TRBD1,TRBV15
TGTGCCAGTAGTACCGGACAGGGCAACAATCAGCCCCAGCATTTT,CASSTGQGNNQPQHF,TRBJ1-5,once,TRBD1,TRBV19
TGTGCCAGCAGTGGACAGGGCTCAGCTGGAAACACCATATATTTT,CASSGQGSAGNTIYF,TRBJ1-3,NA,TRBD1,TRBV6-1